This T cell receptor beta chain was identified in a study of OX40 agonist ivuxolimab in advanced cancers. Study-level information: Patients receiving dose escalation had hepatocellular carcinoma, melanoma, renal cell or head and neck cancer. Earlier anti-PD-1, anti-PD-L1 or anti-CTLA-4 therapy was permitted; roughly 42% had received some.

This clone was seen once. Assay used: immunoSEQ multiplex PCR; TCRdb lists only in-frame clones, some missing. The table records tens of thousands of clones, roughly four fifths of them present only once. Specimen: CD4+ or CD8+ T cells sorted from blood, collected in a trial of the OX40 agonist ivuxolimab. The receptor was derived from an adult with an advanced solid tumor such as melanoma, head and neck, liver or kidney cancer.

CDR3 amino acids: CASSPSSYNEQFF. CDR3 sequence (DNA): TGTGCCAGCAGCCCAAGCTCCTACAATGAGCAGTTCTTC. The rearrangement joins TRBV11-1 to TRBJ2-1; D is uncertain. The CDR3 sequence is 13 residues long. With 5 bases removed from V and 0 bases from J, the gap between germline ends came to 5 bases. Germline V gene sequence: CDR1 SGHAT, CDR2 FQDESV (reference sequence). Variable domain in full (rest from reference TRBV11-1 and TRBJ2-1): EAEVAQSPRYKITEKSQAVAFWCDPISGHATLYWYRQILGQGPELLVQFQDESVVDDSQLPKDRFSAERLKGVDSTLKIQPAELGDSAMYLCASSPSSYNEQFFGPGTRLTVL.